Listed below are T cell receptor beta chains from one sample, sequenced in a study of blood T cells in healthy people across ages. Via MiXCR, TCRdb re-called the 5' RACE reads, giving one row per CDR3 protein. The sample has fewer than 650,000 distinct CDR3 sequences, about 28% seen once. These data also featured in a second study, about T cells of mothers and their children.

The specimen was blood. All receptors derive from a boy aged 2 to 10 in good health. Both conserved end residues are trimmed from each CDR3.

TRBJ2-3,TRBV28,ASSPRTSGRRWGTQY
TRBJ1-1,TRBV29-1,SVETDKGTEAF
NA,TRBV19,ASSSSGGNEQF
TRBJ1-3,TRBV20-1,SARLDTSGNTIY
TRBJ2-5,TRBV3-1,ASSSTSKETQY
TRBJ2-7,TRBV7-8,ASSLAAGTGGEQY
TRBJ2-4,TRBV5-1,ASSWDRPSENIQY
TRBJ1-1,TRBV5-1,ASSLAGVKNTEAF
TRBJ1-2,TRBV29-1,SVGSGLENGYT
TRBJ1-4,TRBV6-1,ASSDEWGATNEKLF
TRBJ2-7,TRBV15,ATSTMPADVGLSYEQY
TRBJ1-1,TRBV11-2,VSSSVGGTNTEAF
TRBJ2-7,TRBV10-2,ASSQGLAPREQY
TRBJ2-1,TRBV2,ASRDGGGREF
TRBJ2-2,TRBV7-9,ASSQHPDGIEELF
TRBJ2-5,TRBV2,ASSRGDGETQY
TRBJ1-1,TRBV7-9,ASSGQGTNTEAF
TRBJ2-1,TRBV6-1,ASGRYNEQF
TRBJ2-4,TRBV2,ASSEGLAGAKNIQY
TRBJ1-5,TRBV7-2,ASSSTGGPQPQH
NA,TRBV27,ASSLSSGDPQF
TRBJ2-4,TRBV2,ASKWREGKNIQY
TRBJ1-4,TRBV11-2,ASSLGTATNEKLF
TRBJ1-5,TRBV20-1,SAEGASNSNQPQH
TRBJ1-1,TRBV6-6,ASSYPGQGNTEAF
TRBJ1-1,TRBV5-1,ASSLAMQNTEAF
TRBJ2-5,TRBV6-6,ASRPTQGRRETQY
TRBJ2-5,TRBV2,ASSSFFSWETQY